One sample yielded the 7 T cell receptor beta chains listed below, sequenced in a study of cytomegalovirus exposure and HLA in healthy donors. The repertoire was sequenced with immunoSEQ multiplex PCR; TCRdb's copy has only in-frame clones and lacks some. The data show about 78,000 clones, with 90% to 96% seen just once and 1.5% to 2% held by the top ten. The specimen sequenced was PBMCs. The receptors were gathered from a man aged 18 to 30 in good health and CMV-seropositive.

This clone was seen a single time. The chain employs TRBV5-6 and TRBJ2-1, with 9 bases aligning to TRBD2. The CDR3 is 16 residues long. The ends lost 3 bases at V and 9 bases at J; junction bases unmatched: 13. The germline V gene encodes CDR1 SGHDT and CDR2 YYEEEE. CDR3 protein: CASSSWGSGSLGEQFF. CDR3 bases: TGTGCCAGCAGCTCTTGGGGTAGCGGGAGTCTAGGTGAGCAGTTCTTC. The complete variable domain, with remaining parts taken from reference TRBV5-6 and TRBJ2-1, reads DAGVTQSPTHLIKTRGQQVTLRCSPKSGHDTVSWYQQALGQGPQFIFQYYEEEERQRGNFPDRFSGHQFPNYSSELNVNALLLGDSALYLCASSSWGSGSLGEQFFGPGTRLTVL.

The gene calls are TRBV6-5 and TRBJ1-2; D remains ambiguous. The ends were cut back, 3 bases at V and 2 bases at J, with 10 bases in the middle. The germline gives CDR1 MNHEY, CDR2 SVGAGI. The CDR3 is 14 amino acids. CDR3 protein: CASSYTPENYGYTF. The CDR3 DNA follows: TGTGCCAGCAGTTATACCCCAGAAAACTATGGCTACACCTTC.

The DNA for the CDR3 is TGTGCCAGCTCACAAGGACAGGGGCGCGCAGATACGCAGTATTTT. Its translation is CASSQGQGRADTQYF. V is TRBV18 and J is TRBJ2-3; 9 bases match TRBD1. This CDR3 is 15 amino acids long. Per the germline V gene, CDR1 is KGHSH and CDR2 is LQKENI. Trimming removed 4 bases from V and 4 bases from J; junction bases left unmatched: 6. The full variable domain, in which reference TRBV18 and TRBJ2-3 provide the parts outside the CDR3, is NAGVMQNPRHLVRRRGQEARLRCSPMKGHSHVYWYRQLPEEGLKFMVYLQKENIIDESGMPKERFSAEFPKEGPSILRIQQVVRGDSAAYFCASSQGQGRADTQYFGPGTRLTVL.

For the CDR3, the DNA is TGTGCCAGCAGTTCATCCGGGACTAGCGGGAGGGCGGGAAAGACCCAGTACTTC. It yields the protein CASSSSGTSGRAGKTQYF. This chain links TRBV27 with TRBJ2-5; 16 positions agree with TRBD2. With 4 bases clipped from V and 6 bases from J, the junction kept 11 bases outside the gene matches. The CDR3 loop spans 18 amino acids. Germline V gene data show CDR1 as MNHEY and CDR2 as SMNVEV (reference sequence).

This clone was picked up a small number of times. The gene calls are TRBV15 and TRBJ2-6, with D possibly being TRBD1 (6 bases). Between the trimmed V and J ends, which lost 1 base and 1 base, there was a span of 8 bases. This CDR3 contains 16 residues. Germline assignment: CDR1 LNHNV and CDR2 YYDKDF (reference sequence). The CDR3 reads CATSRATGSGANVLTF. In nucleotides, the CDR3 is TGTGCCACCAGCAGAGCAACAGGGTCTGGGGCCAACGTCCTGACTTTC.

The genes are TRBV5-1 and TRBJ2-7, with D maybe TRBD1 (5 bases). The length of the CDR3 is 15 residues. Germline V gene lookup returns CDR1 SGHRS and CDR2 YFSETQ. The V end was cut by 0 bases, the J end by 6 bases, with 16 bases between. CDR3 region: CASSLAEAGSGEQYF. For the CDR3, the DNA is TGCGCCAGCAGCTTGGCCGAGGCAGGGTCCGGCGAGCAGTACTTC.

The chain uses TRBV5-1 and TRBJ2-5; the D gene is possibly TRBD2 (6 bases). Germline values: CDR1 SGHRS, CDR2 YFSETQ. Trimming removed 3 bases from V and 11 bases from J, with 20 bases in between. This CDR3 is 14 amino acids long. The CDR3 spells CASSSMGVTGEQYF. In nucleotides, the CDR3 is TGCGCCAGCAGCTCCATGGGTGTGACGGGGGAGCAGTACTTC.